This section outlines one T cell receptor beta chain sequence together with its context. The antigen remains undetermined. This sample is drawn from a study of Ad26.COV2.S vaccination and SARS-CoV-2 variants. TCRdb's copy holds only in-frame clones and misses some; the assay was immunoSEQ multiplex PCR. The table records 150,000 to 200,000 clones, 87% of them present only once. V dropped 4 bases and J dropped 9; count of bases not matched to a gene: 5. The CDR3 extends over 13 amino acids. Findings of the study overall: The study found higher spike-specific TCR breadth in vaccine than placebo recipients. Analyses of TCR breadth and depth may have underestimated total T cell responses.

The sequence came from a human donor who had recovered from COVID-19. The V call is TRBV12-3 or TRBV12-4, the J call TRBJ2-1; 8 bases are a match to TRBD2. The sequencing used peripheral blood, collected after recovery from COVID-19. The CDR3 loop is CASSSGLVGEQFF. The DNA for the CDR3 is TGTGCCAGCAGTTCGGGACTAGTTGGTGAGCAGTTCTTC.